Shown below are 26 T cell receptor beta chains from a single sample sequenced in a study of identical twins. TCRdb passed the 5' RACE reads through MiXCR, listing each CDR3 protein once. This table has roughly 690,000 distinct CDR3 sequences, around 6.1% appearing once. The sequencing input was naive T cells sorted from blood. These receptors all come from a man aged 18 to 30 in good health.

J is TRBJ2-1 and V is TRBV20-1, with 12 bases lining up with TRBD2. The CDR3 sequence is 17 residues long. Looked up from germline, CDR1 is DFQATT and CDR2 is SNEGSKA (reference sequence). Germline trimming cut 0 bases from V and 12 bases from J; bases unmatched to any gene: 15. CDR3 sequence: CSARDSSPLAGGLLQFF. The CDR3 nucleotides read TGCAGTGCTAGAGATTCCAGCCCCCTAGCGGGAGGGCTGTTGCAGTTCTTC.

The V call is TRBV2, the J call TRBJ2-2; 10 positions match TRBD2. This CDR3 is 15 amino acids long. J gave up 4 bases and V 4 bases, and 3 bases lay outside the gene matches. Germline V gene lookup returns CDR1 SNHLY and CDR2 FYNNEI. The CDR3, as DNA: TGTGCCAGCAGTGTGCTAGCGGGAGTCACCGGGGAGCTGTTTTTT. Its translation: CASSVLAGVTGELFF.

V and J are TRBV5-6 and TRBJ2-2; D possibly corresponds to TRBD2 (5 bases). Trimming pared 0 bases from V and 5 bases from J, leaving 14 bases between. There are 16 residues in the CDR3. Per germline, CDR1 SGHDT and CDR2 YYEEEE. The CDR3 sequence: CASSLAPSSGTGELFF. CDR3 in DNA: TGTGCCAGCAGCTTGGCCCCCAGCAGCGGAACCGGGGAGCTGTTTTTT.

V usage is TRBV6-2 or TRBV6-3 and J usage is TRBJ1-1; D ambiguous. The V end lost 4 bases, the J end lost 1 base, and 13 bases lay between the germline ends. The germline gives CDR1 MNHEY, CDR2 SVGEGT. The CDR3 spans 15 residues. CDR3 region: CASSSSRVENTEAFF. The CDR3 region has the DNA TGTGCCAGCAGTTCTTCAAGGGTGGAGAACACTGAAGCTTTCTTT.

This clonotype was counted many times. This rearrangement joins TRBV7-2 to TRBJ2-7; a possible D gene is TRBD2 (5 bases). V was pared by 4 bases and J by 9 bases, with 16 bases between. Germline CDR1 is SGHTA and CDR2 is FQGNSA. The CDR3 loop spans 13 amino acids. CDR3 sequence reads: CASSSDLEVSQYF. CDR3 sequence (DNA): TGTGCCAGCAGCTCGGACCTGGAGGTGTCGCAGTACTTC.

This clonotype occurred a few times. The CDR3 protein is CSARDPGTSGSRESEQYF. In DNA form, the CDR3 reads TGCAGTGCTAGAGATCCCGGGACTAGCGGGAGCCGGGAGTCCGAGCAGTACTTC. The rearrangement joins TRBV20-1 to TRBJ2-7, with 14 bases that match TRBD2. The CDR3 runs to 18 residues. The V gene end was trimmed by 0 bases and the J gene end by 6 bases; junction bases not matched to a gene: 13. CDR1 and CDR2 from the germline V gene are DFQATT and SNEGSKA (reference sequence).

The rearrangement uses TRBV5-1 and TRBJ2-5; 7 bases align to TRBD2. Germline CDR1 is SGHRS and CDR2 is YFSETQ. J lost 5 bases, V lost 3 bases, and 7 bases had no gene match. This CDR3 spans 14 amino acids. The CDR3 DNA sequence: TGCGCCAGCAGCTACGAGCGGGAAGACGAGACCCAGTACTTC. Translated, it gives CASSYEREDETQYF.

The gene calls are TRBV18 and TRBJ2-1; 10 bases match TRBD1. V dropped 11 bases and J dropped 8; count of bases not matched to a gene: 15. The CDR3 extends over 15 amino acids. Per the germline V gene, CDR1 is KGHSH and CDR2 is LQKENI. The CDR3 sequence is CAGTGGTGANYEQFF. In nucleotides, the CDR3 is TGTGCCGGCACTGGTGGGACAGGGGCAAATTATGAGCAGTTCTTC.

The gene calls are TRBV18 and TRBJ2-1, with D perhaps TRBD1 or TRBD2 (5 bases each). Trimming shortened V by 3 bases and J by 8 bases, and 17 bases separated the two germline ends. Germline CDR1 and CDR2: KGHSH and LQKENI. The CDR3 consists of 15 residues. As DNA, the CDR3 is TGTGCCAGCTCACCGGGGACCCAAAAGGTAGATGAGCAGTTCTTC. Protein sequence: CASSPGTQKVDEQFF.

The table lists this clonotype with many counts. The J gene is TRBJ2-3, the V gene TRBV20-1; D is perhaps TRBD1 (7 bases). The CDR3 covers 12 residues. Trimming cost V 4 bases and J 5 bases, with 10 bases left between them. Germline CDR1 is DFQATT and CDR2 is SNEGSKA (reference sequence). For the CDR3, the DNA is TGCAGTGCTACCCAGGGGGGAGATACGCAGTATTTT. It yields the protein CSATQGGDTQYF.

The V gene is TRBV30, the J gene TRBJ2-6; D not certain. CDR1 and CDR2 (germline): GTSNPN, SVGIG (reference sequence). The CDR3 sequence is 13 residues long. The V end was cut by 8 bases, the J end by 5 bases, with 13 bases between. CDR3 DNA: TGTGCCCGGATGGGTCAATGGGCCAACGTCCTGACTTTC. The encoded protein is CARMGQWANVLTF.

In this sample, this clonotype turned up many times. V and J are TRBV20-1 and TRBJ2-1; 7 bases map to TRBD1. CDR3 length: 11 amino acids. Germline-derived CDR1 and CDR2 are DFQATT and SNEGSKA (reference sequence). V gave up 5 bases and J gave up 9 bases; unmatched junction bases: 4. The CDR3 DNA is TGCAGTGCTCAACAGGGGCTTGAGCAGTTCTTC. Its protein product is CSAQQGLEQFF.

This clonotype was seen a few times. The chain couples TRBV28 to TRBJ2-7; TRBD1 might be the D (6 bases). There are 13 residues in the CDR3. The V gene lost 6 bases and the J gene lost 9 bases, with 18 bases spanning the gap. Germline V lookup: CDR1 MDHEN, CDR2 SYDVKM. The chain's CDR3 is CASSPGVPFVQYF. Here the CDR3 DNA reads TGTGCCAGCAGCCCAGGGGTCCCCTTTGTGCAGTACTTC.

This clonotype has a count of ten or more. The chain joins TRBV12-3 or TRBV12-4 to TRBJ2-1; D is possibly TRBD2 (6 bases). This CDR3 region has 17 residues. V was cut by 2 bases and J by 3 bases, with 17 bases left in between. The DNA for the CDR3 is TGTGCCAGCAGTTTAAGCCCCGGGAGCCAGGGCTACAATGAGCAGTTCTTC. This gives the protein CASSLSPGSQGYNEQFF.

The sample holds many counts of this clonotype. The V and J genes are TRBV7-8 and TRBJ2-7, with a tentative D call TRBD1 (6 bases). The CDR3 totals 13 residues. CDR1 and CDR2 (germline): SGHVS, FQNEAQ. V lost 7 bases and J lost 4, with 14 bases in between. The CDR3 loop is CASTPEGGYEQYF. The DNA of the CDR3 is TGTGCCAGCACCCCAGAAGGGGGATACGAGCAGTACTTC.

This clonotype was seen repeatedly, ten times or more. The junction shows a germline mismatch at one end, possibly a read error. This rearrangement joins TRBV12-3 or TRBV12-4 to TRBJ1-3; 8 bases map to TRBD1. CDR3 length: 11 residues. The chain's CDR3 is CASSFAPGQDF. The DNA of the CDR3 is TGTGCCAGCAGTTTTGCGCCGGGACAGGATTTT.

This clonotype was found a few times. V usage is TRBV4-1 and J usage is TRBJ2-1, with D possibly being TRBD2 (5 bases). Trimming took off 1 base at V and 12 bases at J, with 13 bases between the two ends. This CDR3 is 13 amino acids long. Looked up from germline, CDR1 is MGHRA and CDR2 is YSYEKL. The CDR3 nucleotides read TGCGCCAGCAGCCAAGTGGTCGGGGAGTGGCAGTTCTTC. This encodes CASSQVVGEWQFF.

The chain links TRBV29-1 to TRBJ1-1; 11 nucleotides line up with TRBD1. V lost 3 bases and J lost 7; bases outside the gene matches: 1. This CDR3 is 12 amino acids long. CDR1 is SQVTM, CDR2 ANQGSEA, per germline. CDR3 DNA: TGCAGCGTTGAGGGGACAGGGGGTGAAGCTTTCTTT. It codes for CSVEGTGGEAFF.

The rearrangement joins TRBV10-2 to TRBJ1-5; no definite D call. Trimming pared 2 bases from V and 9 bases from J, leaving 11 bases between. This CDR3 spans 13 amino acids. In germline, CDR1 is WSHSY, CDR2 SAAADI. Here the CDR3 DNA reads TGCGCCAGCAGTGAGCGGCTCCTCGGGCCCCAGCATTTT. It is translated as CASSERLLGPQHF.

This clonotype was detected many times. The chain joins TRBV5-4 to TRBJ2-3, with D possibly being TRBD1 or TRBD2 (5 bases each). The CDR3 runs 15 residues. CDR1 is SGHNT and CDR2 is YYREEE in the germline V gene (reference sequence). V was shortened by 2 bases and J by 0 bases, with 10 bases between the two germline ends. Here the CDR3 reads CASSFEGRSTDTQYF. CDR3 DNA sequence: TGTGCCAGCAGCTTCGAGGGGCGTAGCACAGATACGCAGTATTTT.

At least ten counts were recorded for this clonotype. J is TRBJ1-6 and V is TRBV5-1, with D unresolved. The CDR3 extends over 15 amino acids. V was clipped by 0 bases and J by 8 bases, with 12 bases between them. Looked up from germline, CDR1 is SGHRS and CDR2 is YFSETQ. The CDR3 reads CASSLDRKGYSPLHF. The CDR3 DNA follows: TGCGCCAGCAGCTTGGACCGGAAGGGCTATTCACCCCTCCACTTT.

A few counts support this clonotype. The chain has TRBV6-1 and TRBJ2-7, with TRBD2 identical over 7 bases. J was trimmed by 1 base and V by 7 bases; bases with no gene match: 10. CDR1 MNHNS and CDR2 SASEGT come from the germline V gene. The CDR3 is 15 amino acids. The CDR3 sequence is CASTSAGVGSYEQYV. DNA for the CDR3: TGTGCCAGCACCTCCGCGGGAGTAGGATCCTACGAGCAGTACGTC.

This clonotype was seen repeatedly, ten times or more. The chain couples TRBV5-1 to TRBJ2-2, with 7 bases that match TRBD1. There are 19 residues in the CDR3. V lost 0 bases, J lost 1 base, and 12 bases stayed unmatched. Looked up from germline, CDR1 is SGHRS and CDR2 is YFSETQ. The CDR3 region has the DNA TGCGCCAGCAGCTTGGCCACGAAGCCTCAGGGGGAGAACACCGGGGAGCTGTTTTTT. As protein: CASSLATKPQGENTGELFF.

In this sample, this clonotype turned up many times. CDR3 in DNA: TGTGCCAGCAGCTTTTTTGCGGGGGCGGGGAATGAGCAGTTCTTC. Encoded protein: CASSFFAGAGNEQFF. The chain links TRBV7-2 to TRBJ2-1, with a weak D call TRBD2 (7 bases). The CDR3 loop spans 15 amino acids. Trimming took off 3 bases at V and 7 bases at J, with 16 bases between the two ends. The germline V gene encodes CDR1 SGHTA and CDR2 FQGNSA.

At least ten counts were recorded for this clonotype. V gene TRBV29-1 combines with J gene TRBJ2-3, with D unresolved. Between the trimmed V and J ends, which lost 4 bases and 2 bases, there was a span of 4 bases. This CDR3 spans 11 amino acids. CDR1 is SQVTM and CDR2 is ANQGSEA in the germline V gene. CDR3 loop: CSVAATDTQYF. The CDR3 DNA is TGCAGCGTTGCTGCCACAGATACGCAGTATTTT.

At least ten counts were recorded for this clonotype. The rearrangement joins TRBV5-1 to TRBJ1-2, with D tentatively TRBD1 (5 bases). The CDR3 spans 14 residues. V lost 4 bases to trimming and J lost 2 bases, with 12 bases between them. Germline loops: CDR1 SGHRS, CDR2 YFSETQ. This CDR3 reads CASSRDGGNYGYTF. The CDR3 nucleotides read TGCGCCAGCAGCCGTGACGGGGGAAACTATGGCTACACCTTC.